The sequence of this T cell receptor beta chain was determined in a study of cytomegalovirus exposure and HLA in healthy donors. Overall study results and limits: Later on, an analysis showed TCR association rates differing by HLA locus, with DRB1 the most and HLA-C the fewest.

Vbeta (60) and Jbeta (13) primers were used in the PCR. TCRdb's table, derived via immunoSEQ multiplex PCR, lists solely in-frame clones and lacks some. The table has some 150,000 clones, about 9.1% seen once; the top ten hold roughly 6.4%. Comments on this clone: Its antigen is not identified.

V gave up 4 bases and J gave up 1 base, with 7 bases separating them. The CDR3 runs 14 residues. Germline-derived CDR1 and CDR2 are MNHNY and SVGAGI (reference sequence). Source material: PBMCs. The chain links TRBV6-6 to TRBJ2-2; unclear D gene. The sequence derives from a woman between 35 and 50 years old in good health and CMV-seropositive. CDR3 sequence (DNA): TGTGCCAGCAGTTTCCGAGGGAACACCGGGGAGCTGTTTTTT. Translated: CASSFRGNTGELFF.